This entry features one T cell receptor (beta chain) sequence. Its antigen is undetermined. Germline loops: CDR1 MNHNS, CDR2 SASEGT. V was cut by 7 bases and J by 0 bases, with 4 bases left in between. This CDR3 has 12 amino acids. Specified treatment: roughly 11-day PBMC culture with coronavirus spike peptide pools or control peptides (ViraFEST assay). CD4+ T lymphocytes from the unexposed donor were collected before the COVID-19 pandemic (2011-2018). The sample originates from a study of vaccination and CD4 T cells after COVID-19. Study information: Investigators drew the post-COVID samples a median around 96 days after diagnosis, with a range of 35 to 161.

The Oncomine TCR Beta short-read assay was applied to DNA of cultured CD4+ T cells. TCRdb reprocessed the PCR reads via MiXCR and lists one record per CDR3 protein. The data contain about 5,900 distinct CDR3 sequences, about a third of them singletons. Sequencing was carried out using CD4+ T cells from blood, cultured in vitro. This chain links TRBV6-1 with TRBJ1-3; D gene unclear. The receptor's source is a human donor in good health. The CDR3 DNA sequence: TGTGCCAGCACAAGCTCTGGAAACACCATATATTTT. Translation: CASTSSGNTIYF.